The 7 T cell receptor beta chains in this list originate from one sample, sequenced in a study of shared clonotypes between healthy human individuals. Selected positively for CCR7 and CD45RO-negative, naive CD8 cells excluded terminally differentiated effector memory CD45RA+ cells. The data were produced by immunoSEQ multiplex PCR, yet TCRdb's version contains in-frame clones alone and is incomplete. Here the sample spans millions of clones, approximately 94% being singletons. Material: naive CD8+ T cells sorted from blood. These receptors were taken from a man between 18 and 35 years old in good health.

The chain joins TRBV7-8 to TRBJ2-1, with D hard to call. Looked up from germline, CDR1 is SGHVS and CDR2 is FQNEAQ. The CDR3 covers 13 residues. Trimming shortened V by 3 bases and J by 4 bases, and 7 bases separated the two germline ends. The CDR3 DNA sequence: TGTGCCAGCAGCTTTTCTGCTTACAATGAGCAGTTCTTC. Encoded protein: CASSFSAYNEQFF.

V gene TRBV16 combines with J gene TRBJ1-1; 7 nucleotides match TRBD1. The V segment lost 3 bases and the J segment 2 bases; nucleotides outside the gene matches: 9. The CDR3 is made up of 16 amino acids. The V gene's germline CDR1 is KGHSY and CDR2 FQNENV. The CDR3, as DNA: TGTGCCAGCAGCCACCCACCATGGGACAGAAACACTGAAGCTTTCTTT. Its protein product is CASSHPPWDRNTEAFF.

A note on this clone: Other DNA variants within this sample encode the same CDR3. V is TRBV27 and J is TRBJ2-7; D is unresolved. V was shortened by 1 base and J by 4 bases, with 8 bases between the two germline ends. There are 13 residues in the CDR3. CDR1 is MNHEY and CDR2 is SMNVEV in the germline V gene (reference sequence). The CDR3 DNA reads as TGTGCCAGCAGTTTATTGGGTGCGTACGAGCAGTACTTC. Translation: CASSLLGAYEQYF.

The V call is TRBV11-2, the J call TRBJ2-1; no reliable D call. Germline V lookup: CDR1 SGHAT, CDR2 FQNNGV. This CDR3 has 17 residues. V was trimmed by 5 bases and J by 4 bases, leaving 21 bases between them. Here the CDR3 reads CASSPFIIQSVYNEQFF. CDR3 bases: TGTGCCAGCAGCCCTTTCATCATCCAGAGTGTATACAATGAGCAGTTCTTC.

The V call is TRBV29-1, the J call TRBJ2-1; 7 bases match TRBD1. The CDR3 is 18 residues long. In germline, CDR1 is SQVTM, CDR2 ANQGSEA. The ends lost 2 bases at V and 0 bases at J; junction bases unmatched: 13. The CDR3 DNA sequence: TGCAGCGTTGAATATGGGGAAGGGGGCTCTAGCTCCTACAATGAGCAGTTCTTC. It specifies CSVEYGEGGSSSYNEQFF.

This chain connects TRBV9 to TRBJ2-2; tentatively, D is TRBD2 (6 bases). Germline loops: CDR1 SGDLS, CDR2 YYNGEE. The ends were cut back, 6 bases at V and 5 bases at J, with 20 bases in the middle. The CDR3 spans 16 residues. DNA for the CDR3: TGTGCCAGCAACGGGCGGGGCCCAGATTTGACCGGGGAGCTGTTTTTT. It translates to CASNGRGPDLTGELFF.

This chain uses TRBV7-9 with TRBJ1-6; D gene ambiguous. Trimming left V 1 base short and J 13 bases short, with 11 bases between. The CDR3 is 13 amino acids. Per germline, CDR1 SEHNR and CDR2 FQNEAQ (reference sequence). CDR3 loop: CASSLEAIVPLHF. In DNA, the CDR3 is TGTGCCAGCAGCTTAGAAGCGATAGTGCCCCTCCACTTT.